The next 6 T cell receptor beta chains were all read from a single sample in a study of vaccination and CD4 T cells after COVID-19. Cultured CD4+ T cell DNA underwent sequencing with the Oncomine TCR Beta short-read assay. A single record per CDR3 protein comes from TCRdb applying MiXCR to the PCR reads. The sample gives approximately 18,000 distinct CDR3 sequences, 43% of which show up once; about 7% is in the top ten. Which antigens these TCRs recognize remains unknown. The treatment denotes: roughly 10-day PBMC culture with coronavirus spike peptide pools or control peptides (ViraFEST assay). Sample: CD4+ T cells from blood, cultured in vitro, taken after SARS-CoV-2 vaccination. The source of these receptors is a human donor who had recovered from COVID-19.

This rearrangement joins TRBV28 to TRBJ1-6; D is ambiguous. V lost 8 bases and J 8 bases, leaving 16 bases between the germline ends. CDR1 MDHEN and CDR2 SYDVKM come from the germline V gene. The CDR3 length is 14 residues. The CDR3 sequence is CASLRTASYSPLHF. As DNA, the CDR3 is TGTGCCAGCCTAAGAACAGCTTCTTATTCACCCCTCCACTTT.

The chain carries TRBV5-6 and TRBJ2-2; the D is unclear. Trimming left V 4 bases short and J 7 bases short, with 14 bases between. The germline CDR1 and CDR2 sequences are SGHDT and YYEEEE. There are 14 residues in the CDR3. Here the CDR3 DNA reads TGTGCCAGCAGCCCGTGGGGAACGGGCGGGGAGCTGTTTTTT. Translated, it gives CASSPWGTGGELFF.

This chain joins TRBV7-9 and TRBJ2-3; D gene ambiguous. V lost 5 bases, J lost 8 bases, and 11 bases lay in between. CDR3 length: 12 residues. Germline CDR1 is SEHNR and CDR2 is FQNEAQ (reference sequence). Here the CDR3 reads CASSQSEATQYF. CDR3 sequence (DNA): TGTGCCAGCAGCCAGAGTGAGGCTACGCAGTATTTT.

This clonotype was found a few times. DNA of the CDR3: TGCGCCAGCAGCCAAGGAAGGATGGGACTAGCGGCCTACGAGCAGTACTTC. Translating gives CASSQGRMGLAAYEQYF. V usage is TRBV4-1 and J usage is TRBJ2-7; 11 nucleotides align to TRBD2. This CDR3 region has 17 residues. J was trimmed by 2 bases and V by 1 base; bases with no gene match: 7. CDR1 MGHRA and CDR2 YSYEKL come from the germline V gene.

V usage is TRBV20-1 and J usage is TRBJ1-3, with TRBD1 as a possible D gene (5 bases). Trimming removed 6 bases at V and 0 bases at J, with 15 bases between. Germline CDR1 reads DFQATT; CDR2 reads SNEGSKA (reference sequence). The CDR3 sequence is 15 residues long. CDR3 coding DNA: TGCAGTGCGCAGGGACCGCCGAGCTCTGGAAACACCATATATTTT. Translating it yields CSAQGPPSSGNTIYF.

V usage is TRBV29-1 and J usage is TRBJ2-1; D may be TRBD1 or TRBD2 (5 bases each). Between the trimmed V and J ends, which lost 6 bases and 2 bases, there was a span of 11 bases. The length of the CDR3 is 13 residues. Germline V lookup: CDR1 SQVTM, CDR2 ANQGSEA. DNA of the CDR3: TGCAGCGTCACCGGGACGGCCTACAATGAGCAGTTCTTC. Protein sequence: CSVTGTAYNEQFF.